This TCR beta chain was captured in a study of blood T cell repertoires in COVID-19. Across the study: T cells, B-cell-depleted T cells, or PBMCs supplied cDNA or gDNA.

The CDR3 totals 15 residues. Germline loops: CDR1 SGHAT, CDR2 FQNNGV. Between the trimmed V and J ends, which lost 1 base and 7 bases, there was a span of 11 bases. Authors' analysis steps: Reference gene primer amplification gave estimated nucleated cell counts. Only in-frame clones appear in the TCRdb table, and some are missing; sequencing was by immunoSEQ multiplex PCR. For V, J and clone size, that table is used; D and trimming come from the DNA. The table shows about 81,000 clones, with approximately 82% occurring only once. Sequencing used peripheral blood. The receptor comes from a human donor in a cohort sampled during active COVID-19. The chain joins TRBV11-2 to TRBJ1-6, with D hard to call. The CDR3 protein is CASSLATGKNSPLHF. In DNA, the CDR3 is TGTGCCAGCAGCTTAGCGACGGGAAAGAATTCACCCCTCCACTTT.